These 26 T cell receptor beta chains share one sample of origin, sequenced in a study of blood T cell repertoires in COVID-19. Profiled with immunoSEQ multiplex PCR; TCRdb holds only in-frame clones, not every one. The table lists about 260,000 clones, 84% of them singletons. Sample: peripheral blood. The receptors originated from a woman aged 35 to 49 who had recovered from COVID-19.

This rearrangement joins TRBV6-2 or TRBV6-3 to TRBJ2-7; D is unresolved. Trimming pared 2 bases from V and 7 bases from J, leaving 9 bases between. The V gene's germline CDR1 is MNHEY and CDR2 SVGEGT. The CDR3 spans 12 residues. CDR3 DNA sequence: TGTGCCAGCAGTTACCCTCCCAGGGAGCAGTACTTC. Amino acids: CASSYPPREQYF.

This clone has just one count. The chain joins TRBV28 to TRBJ2-2, with D perhaps TRBD1 (7 bases). This CDR3 has 16 residues. The V end was cut by 6 bases, the J end by 3 bases, with 17 bases between. Germline values: CDR1 MDHEN, CDR2 SYDVKM. The CDR3 nucleotides are TGTGCCAGCAGGGGGGGCGGAGGGGGCTACACCGGGGAGCTGTTTTTT. Translated, it gives CASRGGGGGYTGELFF.

The chain employs TRBV5-1 and TRBJ2-7; no clear D gene. With 0 bases removed from V and 0 bases from J, the gap between germline ends came to 10 bases. Germline V CDR1 and CDR2: SGHRS, YFSETQ. The CDR3 is made up of 15 amino acids. CDR3 residues: CASSLGQVSSYEQYF. CDR3 coding DNA: TGCGCCAGCAGCTTGGGGCAGGTAAGCTCCTACGAGCAGTACTTC.

The V gene is TRBV3-1 (or the pseudogene TRBV3-2), the J gene TRBJ2-1, with 10 nucleotides matching TRBD2. Germline trimming cut 6 bases from V and 4 bases from J; bases unmatched to any gene: 6. The length of the CDR3 is 15 residues. In germline, CDR1 is LGHDT, CDR2 YNNKEL (reference sequence). As DNA, the CDR3 is TGTGCCAGCAGAGCTGCTAGCGGGGGTTACAATGAGCAGTTCTTC. It is translated as CASRAASGGYNEQFF.

The CDR3 sequence: CASSGLDRGRDEKLFF. The DNA for the CDR3 is TGTGCCAGCAGTGGACTCGACAGGGGGAGGGATGAAAAACTGTTTTTT. The V gene is TRBV25-1, the J gene TRBJ1-4; 9 bases match TRBD1. CDR1 is MGHDK and CDR2 is SYGVNS in the germline V gene. The CDR3 has 16 amino acids. The V segment lost 4 bases and the J segment 6 bases; nucleotides outside the gene matches: 9.

The gene calls are TRBV5-1 and TRBJ2-2, with 7 nucleotides matching TRBD1. V was clipped by 4 bases and J by 2 bases; unmatched bases: 5. CDR1 SGHRS and CDR2 YFSETQ come from the germline V gene. This CDR3 has 15 residues. CDR3 coding DNA: TGCGCCAGCAGCACCGGACAGGCAAACACCGGGGAGCTGTTTTTT. This sequence encodes CASSTGQANTGELFF.

The CDR3 nucleotides read TGTGCCAGTAGTACAAATACAGGGGAAGAGACCCAGTACTTC. Its translation is CASSTNTGEETQYF. The V gene is TRBV19, the J gene TRBJ2-5, with 7 bases lining up with TRBD1. The CDR3 is made up of 14 amino acids. V lost 4 bases to trimming and J lost 3 bases; unmatched junction nucleotides: 5. The V gene's germline CDR1 is LNHDA and CDR2 SQIVND (reference sequence).

The chain is built from TRBV6-6 and TRBJ2-1; weak D call: TRBD1 (7 bases). V was trimmed by 5 bases and J by 4 bases, leaving 12 bases between them. The germline V gene encodes CDR1 MNHNY and CDR2 SVGAGI (reference sequence). The CDR3 consists of 14 residues. In nucleotides, the CDR3 is TGTGCCAGCAGTAACAGGGGAGGATACAATGAGCAGTTCTTC. Translated, it gives CASSNRGGYNEQFF.

The rearrangement links TRBV27 to TRBJ1-2; weak D call: TRBD1 (6 bases). Per germline, CDR1 MNHEY and CDR2 SMNVEV (reference sequence). There are 16 residues in the CDR3. Trimming cost V 2 bases and J 4 bases, with 17 bases left between them. In DNA, the CDR3 is TGTGCCAGCAGTTTACGAGGACAGCCCTTTCTCTATGGCTACACCTTC. The encoded protein is CASSLRGQPFLYGYTF.

This clone was seen a few times. The chain is built from TRBV27 and TRBJ2-7, with TRBD1 matching over 10 bases. The V segment lost 4 bases and the J segment 5 bases; nucleotides outside the gene matches: 5. In germline, CDR1 is MNHEY, CDR2 SMNVEV (reference sequence). This CDR3 is 14 amino acids long. CDR3 protein: CASSSGQGTHEQYF. CDR3 nucleotides: TGTGCCAGCAGTTCGGGACAGGGGACCCACGAGCAGTACTTC.

The genes are TRBV9 and TRBJ1-4, with TRBD1 matching over 8 bases. The CDR3 is made up of 17 amino acids. Trimming removed 4 bases from V and 3 bases from J; junction bases left unmatched: 11. Germline CDR1 reads SGDLS; CDR2 reads YYNGEE. The DNA for the CDR3 is TGTGCCAGCAGCTTAGGACAGGGACGTTTAGCTAATGAAAAACTGTTTTTT. Translation gives CASSLGQGRLANEKLFF.

The chain combines TRBV7-2 with TRBJ2-7, with 11 nucleotides matching TRBD1. V dropped 5 bases and J dropped 7; count of bases not matched to a gene: 7. CDR3 length equals 14 residues. Germline CDR1 reads SGHTA; CDR2 reads FQGNSA. In DNA form, the CDR3 reads TGTGCCAGCAGCCTATGGACAGGGGGCAGTGAGCAGTACTTC. Its translation is CASSLWTGGSEQYF.

This clone was seen a single time. J is TRBJ2-2 and V is TRBV6-5, with D perhaps TRBD1 (5 bases). The CDR3 sequence is 13 residues long. The germline gives CDR1 MNHEY, CDR2 SVGAGI. V lost 8 bases, J lost 1 base, and 8 bases lay in between. The CDR3 region is CASRTLNTGELFF. CDR3 DNA: TGTGCCAGCCGGACATTGAACACCGGGGAGCTGTTTTTT.

The chain couples TRBV6-6 to TRBJ1-5, with D possibly matching TRBD1 (5 bases). The CDR3 consists of 12 residues. Trimming took off 7 bases at V and 5 bases at J, with 9 bases between the two ends. The germline CDR1 and CDR2 sequences are MNHNY and SVGAGI (reference sequence). The DNA for the CDR3 is TGTGCCAGCAACGGAGGGGATCAGCCCCAGCATTTT. This translates into CASNGGDQPQHF.

The chain recombines TRBV10-3 with TRBJ2-2; maybe TRBD1 (5 bases). The CDR3 spans 15 residues. V lost 0 bases to trimming and J lost 1 base, with 6 bases between them. Germline assignment: CDR1 ENHRY and CDR2 SYGVKD. In DNA form, the CDR3 reads TGTGCCATCAGTGAGTCAACAGGGAACACCGGGGAGCTGTTTTTT. This codes for CAISESTGNTGELFF.

The rearrangement joins TRBV7-9 to TRBJ1-6; 7 bases line up with TRBD1. CDR1 and CDR2 (germline): SEHNR, FQNEAQ (reference sequence). The CDR3 consists of 18 residues. Unmatched junction bases numbered 13, after V lost 8 bases and J lost 0 bases. DNA of the CDR3: TGTGCCAGCTCCGGTGGGCGGGACAGTTTCTCCTATAATTCACCCCTCCACTTT. Amino acids: CASSGGRDSFSYNSPLHF.

The rearrangement links TRBV5-1 to TRBJ2-1; 10 nucleotides line up with TRBD2. CDR3 length: 14 amino acids. Germline CDR1 is SGHRS and CDR2 is YFSETQ. V gave up 0 bases and J gave up 7 bases; unmatched junction bases: 1. The CDR3 nucleotides are TGCGCCAGCAGCTTGGTACTAGCGGGGAATGAGCAGTTCTTC. It codes for CASSLVLAGNEQFF. The full variable domain, its missing parts supplied by reference TRBV5-1 and TRBJ2-1, is KAGVTQTPRYLIKTRGQQVTLSCSPISGHRSVSWYQQTPGQGLQFLFEYFSETQRNKGNFPGRFSGRQFSNSRSEMNVSTLELGDSALYLCASSLVLAGNEQFFGPGTRLTVL.

Remarks on this clone: A junction end diverges from the germline sequence, so it may reflect a read error. The chain is built from TRBV14 and TRBJ1-1; a possible D gene is TRBD1 (5 bases). The CDR3 sequence is 15 residues long. Germline V gene data show CDR1 as SGHDN and CDR2 as FVKESK. CDR3 nucleotide sequence: TGTGCCAGCAGCGAAGACAGAAGATTTTACACTGAAGCTTTCTTT. It translates to CASSEDRRFYTEAFF. The variable domain in full, completed from reference TRBV14 and TRBJ1-1, reads EAGVTQFPSHSVIEKGQTVTLRCDPISGHDNLYWYRRVMGKEIKFLLHFVKESKQDESGMPNNRFLAERTGGTYSTLKVQPAELEDSGVYFCASSEDRRFYTEAFFGQGTRLTVV.

The rearrangement links TRBV19 to TRBJ1-1; no reliable D call. Per the germline V gene, CDR1 is LNHDA and CDR2 is SQIVND (reference sequence). The V end was cut by 5 bases, the J end by 8 bases, with 12 bases between. The CDR3 spans 12 residues. The DNA of the CDR3 is TGTGCCAGTAGTTACCTTGGCGGAGAAGCTTTCTTT. Its protein product is CASSYLGGEAFF.

The V gene is TRBV7-9, the J gene TRBJ2-1, with TRBD1 as a possible D gene (6 bases). Looked up from germline, CDR1 is SEHNR and CDR2 is FQNEAQ (reference sequence). The V end lost 1 base, the J end lost 1 base, and 11 bases lay between the germline ends. CDR3 length: 16 amino acids. CDR3: CASSLGNRASYNEQFF. The CDR3, as DNA: TGTGCCAGCAGCTTAGGAAACAGGGCATCCTACAATGAGCAGTTCTTC.

The chain links TRBV11-2 to TRBJ2-5, with D uncertain. The CDR3 consists of 14 residues. V lost 5 bases, J lost 5 bases, and 15 bases lay in between. Germline V CDR1 and CDR2: SGHAT, FQNNGV. The CDR3 region has the DNA TGTGCCAGCAGCCCCCAGGTCCAGTTGGAGACCCAGTACTTC. Protein product: CASSPQVQLETQYF.

This sequence joins TRBV18 and TRBJ1-6, with D perhaps matching TRBD1 (5 bases). There are 14 residues in the CDR3. Germline CDR1 and CDR2: KGHSH and LQKENI. V lost 5 bases to trimming and J lost 7 bases, with 12 bases between them. The CDR3 spells CASSSEGTNSPLHF. CDR3 coding DNA: TGTGCCAGCTCATCGGAGGGGACGAATTCACCCCTCCACTTT.

The CDR3 loop reads CASTLDRETPYEQYF. CDR3 nucleotide sequence: TGTGCCAGCACCCTGGACAGGGAGACACCTTACGAGCAGTACTTC. This chain connects TRBV7-9 to TRBJ2-7; 8 positions agree with TRBD1. J gave up 4 bases and V 7 bases, and 12 bases lay outside the gene matches. This CDR3 spans 15 amino acids. CDR1 SEHNR and CDR2 FQNEAQ come from the germline V gene (reference sequence).

The chain recombines TRBV11-3 with TRBJ2-2; TRBD1 is a possible D gene (6 bases). The CDR3 has 17 amino acids. Germline CDR1 SGHNT, CDR2 YENEEA. V shed 4 bases and J shed 1 base, with 16 bases lying between them. CDR3 bases: TGTGCCAGCAGCTCATGGACAGCGTCGTTGAACACCGGGGAGCTGTTTTTT. Translation gives CASSSWTASLNTGELFF.

This chain connects TRBV28 to TRBJ2-7; 9 bases are a match to TRBD1. Germline V gene lookup returns CDR1 MDHEN and CDR2 SYDVKM. V lost 8 bases, J lost 2 bases, and 7 bases stayed unmatched. The CDR3 runs 14 residues. The chain's CDR3 is CASRTQGAAYEQYF. The CDR3 nucleotides are TGTGCCAGCCGGACACAGGGGGCCGCCTACGAGCAGTACTTC.

This chain uses TRBV3-1 (or the pseudogene TRBV3-2) with TRBJ2-7; TRBD1 is a possible D gene (5 bases). Germline V gene lookup returns CDR1 LGHDT and CDR2 YNNKEL (reference sequence). The CDR3 length is 16 residues. V was pared by 0 bases and J by 4 bases, with 16 bases between. The CDR3 loop is CASSQDLSREPYEQYF. The DNA of the CDR3 is TGTGCCAGCAGCCAAGACCTTTCCAGGGAACCTTACGAGCAGTACTTC.